These 31 T cell receptor beta chains were all obtained from the same sample, sequenced in a study of T-cell reconstitution after alpha-beta-depleted transplantation in children. The library targeted TCRbeta and was prepared with unique molecular identifiers. TCRdb re-analysed the PCR reads in MiXCR, keeping a single row per CDR3 protein. The sample lists around 380,000 distinct CDR3 sequences, around 9.9% seen once, with roughly 6% in the top ten. This specimen consisted of PBMCs from the stem cell graft donor, obtained from the stem cell graft. The receptors derive from a human donor who donated a stem cell graft to a child with acute myeloid leukemia.

The chain links TRBV6-2 or TRBV6-3 to TRBJ2-1; D is uncertain. Per the germline V gene, CDR1 is MNHEY and CDR2 is SVGEGT. This CDR3 contains 15 residues. Trimming took off 10 bases at V and 3 bases at J, with 19 bases between the two ends. The CDR3 sequence is CATQIGEGGYNEQFF. For the CDR3, the DNA is TGTGCCACCCAGATAGGCGAAGGTGGCTACAATGAGCAGTTCTTC.

This chain connects TRBV12-3 or TRBV12-4 to TRBJ2-3; no reliable D call. This CDR3 is 15 amino acids long. V shed 2 bases and J shed 3 bases, with 12 bases lying between them. Here the CDR3 reads CASSLWGEVTDTQYF. The CDR3 DNA is TGTGCCAGCAGTTTATGGGGTGAGGTTACAGATACGCAGTATTTT.

This clonotype was seen many times. The genes are TRBV5-1 and TRBJ1-5; 8 nucleotides align to TRBD1. Germline assignment: CDR1 SGHRS and CDR2 YFSETQ. Trimming cost V 4 bases and J 5 bases; bases outside gene matches: 2. The CDR3 length is 13 residues. The CDR3 sequence is CASSTDRDQPQHF. For the CDR3, the DNA is TGCGCCAGCAGCACGGACAGGGATCAGCCCCAGCATTTT.

This clonotype came up a few times. The V call is TRBV12-3 or TRBV12-4, the J call TRBJ2-3, with 7 bases matching TRBD2. The trim removed 2 bases at V and 7 bases at J, leaving 9 bases unmatched. CDR3 size: 15 residues. Here the CDR3 DNA reads TGTGCCAGCAGTTTAAGCTCCGCGGGAGCGAATACGCAGTATTTT. Its translation is CASSLSSAGANTQYF.

In DNA form, the CDR3 reads TGCAGTGTACCTCTTAAAGGGTCGGGCGGTGAAGCTTTCTTT. Translated: CSVPLKGSGGEAFF. The rearrangement links TRBV20-1 to TRBJ1-1; D unclear. V gave up 7 bases and J gave up 7 bases, with 22 bases separating them. The CDR3 covers 14 residues. Germline assignment: CDR1 DFQATT and CDR2 SNEGSKA (reference sequence).

The chain couples TRBV20-1 to TRBJ1-5; possibly TRBD1 for D (6 bases). The germline gives CDR1 DFQATT, CDR2 SNEGSKA (reference sequence). Trimming removed 2 bases at V and 6 bases at J, with 14 bases between. The CDR3 covers 14 residues. Here the CDR3 DNA reads TGCAGTGCTAGAAGTACAGGGTCAGGTCAGCCCCAGCATTTT. Protein: CSARSTGSGQPQHF.

The CDR3 spells CASSLALKQGDQPQHF. In DNA form, the CDR3 reads TGTGCCAGCAGTTTAGCCCTAAAACAGGGGGATCAGCCCCAGCATTTT. The chain recombines TRBV12-3 or TRBV12-4 with TRBJ1-5; 8 bases agree with TRBD1. The CDR3 is 16 amino acids. J lost 5 bases, V lost 0 bases, and 6 bases had no gene match.

A few counts support this clonotype. V usage is TRBV7-9 and J usage is TRBJ1-2, with 8 bases that match TRBD1. Unmatched junction bases numbered 8, after V lost 4 bases and J lost 4 bases. The CDR3 runs 15 residues. From germline, CDR1 is SEHNR and CDR2 FQNEAQ (reference sequence). This CDR3 is CASSSGQGGPYGYTF. CDR3 in DNA: TGTGCCAGCAGCTCCGGACAGGGAGGGCCCTATGGCTACACCTTC. Full variable domain (rest looked up from reference TRBV7-9 and TRBJ1-2): DTGVSQNPRHKITKRGQNVTFRCDPISEHNRLYWYRQTLGQGPEFLTYFQNEAQLEKSRLLSDRFSAERPKGSFSTLEIQRTEQGDSAMYLCASSSGQGGPYGYTFGSGTRLTVV.

CDR3 region: CASSLSPLLYTQYF. The CDR3 DNA sequence: TGTGCCAGCAGTTTATCCCCGCTTCTGTACACGCAGTATTTT. This chain connects TRBV12-3 or TRBV12-4 to TRBJ2-3; D uncertain. The V gene lost 2 bases and the J gene lost 9 bases, with 15 bases spanning the gap. The CDR3 runs 14 residues.

The sample holds a few counts of this clonotype. The genes are TRBV12-3 or TRBV12-4 and TRBJ2-1, with a weak D call TRBD2 (5 bases). Trimming stripped 7 bases from V and 9 bases from J, with 16 bases between. This CDR3 spans 13 amino acids. The chain's CDR3 is CASTYLLRGEQFF. The DNA for the CDR3 is TGTGCCAGCACTTATTTGCTTCGGGGTGAGCAGTTCTTC.

The V call is TRBV21-1, the J call TRBJ1-1; the table's D call, TRBD1, was not checked against the DNA. TRBV21-1 is a pseudogene locus. This CDR3 has 13 residues. In DNA form, the CDR3 reads TGTGCCAGCAGCAAAGACGGGACAGTTGAAGCTTTCTTT. Protein sequence: CASSKDGTVEAFF.

This clonotype was observed a handful of times. The V gene is TRBV4-3, the J gene TRBJ2-7; 7 bases are shared with TRBD2. With V trimmed by 2 bases and J by 2 bases, 6 bases remained unmatched. The germline gives CDR1 LGHNA, CDR2 YSLEER. This CDR3 has 15 residues. CDR3 in amino acids: CASSQTTSWTYEQYF. In nucleotides, the CDR3 is TGCGCCAGCAGCCAAACGACTAGCTGGACCTACGAGCAGTACTTC.

This clonotype came up many times. The chain is built from TRBV21-1 and TRBJ1-5. TRBV21-1 has pseudogene status. This CDR3 has 19 amino acids. Here the CDR3 DNA reads TGTGCCAGCAGCATCCTCTCCATTAAATCTGGGCCCTACGGTCAGCCCCAGCATTTT. As protein: CASSILSIKSGPYGQPQHF.

The rearrangement uses TRBV6-1 and TRBJ2-1; D may be TRBD2 (6 bases). There are 16 residues in the CDR3. Looked up from germline, CDR1 is MNHNS and CDR2 is SASEGT. V lost 10 bases and J lost 8, with 27 bases in between. Here the CDR3 reads CATQLGPGASVHEQFF. For the CDR3, the DNA is TGTGCCACACAACTAGGCCCTGGGGCTAGCGTACATGAGCAGTTCTTC.

The chain combines TRBV7-3 with TRBJ1-1; unclear D gene. Germline loops: CDR1 SGHTA, CDR2 FQGTGA. Trimming removed 5 bases at V and 4 bases at J, with 17 bases between. This CDR3 contains 15 residues. The CDR3 DNA follows: TGTGCCAGCAGCCCCTCGGGAGGGTTCGCCACTGAAGCTTTCTTT. As protein: CASSPSGGFATEAFF. Together with reference TRBV7-3 and TRBJ1-1, the CDR3 gives the full variable domain: GAGVSQTPSNKVTEKGKYVELRCDPISGHTALYWYRQSLGQGPEFLIYFQGTGAADDSGLPNDRFFAVRPEGSVSTLKIQRTERGDSAVYLCASSPSGGFATEAFFGQGTRLTVV.

The V and J genes are TRBV6-1 and TRBJ1-6; 8 nucleotides line up with TRBD1. The CDR3 covers 14 residues. Germline V CDR1 and CDR2: MNHNS, SASEGT. The J segment lost 7 bases and the V segment lost 5 bases, leaving 4 bases of the junction unmatched. The DNA for the CDR3 is TGTGCCAGCAGTCCAGGGGGCGTAAATTCACCCCTCCACTTT. Protein: CASSPGGVNSPLHF.

This clonotype appeared many times. The V call is TRBV12-3 or TRBV12-4, the J call TRBJ2-7; D is tentatively TRBD1 or TRBD2 (6 bases each). V lost 2 bases, J lost 4 bases, and 18 bases lay in between. The CDR3 consists of 16 residues. The CDR3 coding sequence is TGTGCCAGCAGTTTAAGGAATGAGGGGGGCCTTTACGAGCAGTACGTC. It yields the protein CASSLRNEGGLYEQYV.

The CDR3 nucleotides are TGTGCCAGCTCACCGAGCCCCGGGGGTACCGGGGAGCTGTTTTTT. The encoded protein is CASSPSPGGTGELFF. The chain is built from TRBV18 and TRBJ2-2, with D maybe TRBD2 (6 bases). V gave up 3 bases and J gave up 5 bases, with 13 bases separating them. The germline V gene has CDR1 KGHSH and CDR2 LQKENI. This CDR3 contains 15 residues.

This clonotype turned up a few times. The rearrangement joins TRBV7-8 to TRBJ2-4, with D possibly TRBD2 on 7 matching bases. V shed 1 base and J shed 1 base, with 14 bases lying between them. The CDR3 is made up of 17 amino acids. Germline V lookup: CDR1 SGHVS, CDR2 FQNEAQ. CDR3 nucleotide sequence: TGTGCCAGCAGCTTAGGGGGGGGGGCAAGGGCCAAAAACATTCAGTACTTC. It encodes CASSLGGGARAKNIQYF.

This clonotype was detected many times. J is TRBJ1-4 and V is TRBV6-5; D possibly corresponds to TRBD1 (5 bases). The germline V and J ends were trimmed by 2 bases and 5 bases, with 18 bases remaining between them. This CDR3 has 17 amino acids. Germline-derived CDR1 and CDR2 are MNHEY and SVGAGI. The CDR3, as DNA: TGTGCCAGCAGTTACCGGACCCCGACAGCCTTGAATGAAAAACTGTTTTTT. It codes for CASSYRTPTALNEKLFF.

This clonotype was picked up a small number of times. The genes are TRBV7-9 and TRBJ1-5; perhaps TRBD1 as D (5 bases). Germline V gene data show CDR1 as SEHNR and CDR2 as FQNEAQ (reference sequence). Trimming took 1 base from V and 3 from J, leaving 10 bases between them. This CDR3 is built from 15 residues. The CDR3 bases are TGTGCCAGCAGCTTAGATGGACATTTCAATCAGCCCCAGCATTTT. Its translation: CASSLDGHFNQPQHF.

The chain couples TRBV2 to TRBJ2-5; 12 positions match TRBD2. This CDR3 has 16 residues. CDR1 SNHLY and CDR2 FYNNEI come from the germline V gene. The junction had 13 bases not matched to a gene; V was cut back by 9 bases and J by 5 bases. The CDR3, as DNA: TGTGCCAGTCTTCCCGGACTAGCGGGATTCCGGGAGACCCAGTACTTC. Protein: CASLPGLAGFRETQYF.

The chain is built from TRBV6-1 and TRBJ2-1, with 8 nucleotides matching TRBD2. The length of the CDR3 is 15 residues. The V gene end was trimmed by 7 bases and the J gene end by 9 bases; junction bases not matched to a gene: 14. CDR1 MNHNS and CDR2 SASEGT come from the germline V gene. This CDR3 reads CASTGLISGVGEQFF. CDR3 nucleotides: TGTGCCAGCACGGGGTTGATTAGCGGGGTAGGTGAGCAGTTCTTC.

This clonotype was observed at least ten times. The chain recombines TRBV12-3 or TRBV12-4 with TRBJ2-5; TRBD1 aligns across 10 bases. With 7 bases clipped from V and 3 bases from J, the junction kept 8 bases outside the gene matches. The CDR3 sequence is 15 residues long. DNA of the CDR3: TGTGCCAGCACCCGTAGGGGGACAGGGGAAGAGACCCAGTACTTC. Translation: CASTRRGTGEETQYF.

The chain links TRBV4-2 to TRBJ2-2, with 9 bases aligning to TRBD2. CDR3 length: 15 amino acids. The ends lost 1 base at V and 5 bases at J; junction bases unmatched: 2. Germline V gene sequence: CDR1 LGHNA, CDR2 YNFKEQ. Written as DNA, the CDR3 is TGTGCCAGCAGCCAAGGACTAGCGGTGACCGGGGAGCTGTTTTTT. Protein product: CASSQGLAVTGELFF.

The chain links TRBV5-5 to TRBJ2-3; D is ambiguous. Per germline, CDR1 SGHKS and CDR2 YYEKEE (reference sequence). V shed 4 bases and J shed 0 bases, with 12 bases lying between them. The CDR3 spans 15 residues. The CDR3 DNA sequence: TGTGCCAGCAGCCTGCTGGAGAAAAGCACAGATACGCAGTATTTT. It encodes CASSLLEKSTDTQYF.

This clonotype was seen at least ten times. The rearrangement uses TRBV7-2 and TRBJ1-1; D gene uncertain. In germline, CDR1 is SGHTA, CDR2 FQGNSA. The CDR3 loop spans 12 amino acids. Trimming shortened V by 2 bases and J by 6 bases, and 7 bases separated the two germline ends. The CDR3 DNA reads TGTGCCAGCAGCTTAAGAACAGCTGAAGCTTTCTTT. This gives the protein CASSLRTAEAFF.

The chain uses TRBV5-1 and TRBJ1-1; D unresolved. Trimming removed 5 bases from V and 0 bases from J, with 11 bases in between. Germline assignment: CDR1 SGHRS and CDR2 YFSETQ. The CDR3 length is 14 residues. The CDR3: CASRNSFLNTEAFF. CDR3 nucleotide sequence: TGCGCCAGCAGAAACTCGTTCCTGAACACTGAAGCTTTCTTT.

This clonotype was picked up a small number of times. V gene TRBV7-2 combines with J gene TRBJ2-7, with D maybe TRBD1 (5 bases). The germline V gene has CDR1 SGHTA and CDR2 FQGNSA. V gave up 4 bases and J gave up 5 bases, with 12 bases separating them. This CDR3 spans 13 amino acids. The CDR3 sequence is CASSYQIGDEQYF. DNA for the CDR3: TGTGCCAGCAGCTACCAAATAGGGGACGAGCAGTACTTC.

The chain employs TRBV15 and TRBJ1-1; 10 bases agree with TRBD1. The germline gives CDR1 LNHNV, CDR2 YYDKDF (reference sequence). The J segment lost 1 base and the V segment lost 3 bases, leaving 2 bases of the junction unmatched. The CDR3 is made up of 15 amino acids. The CDR3 DNA reads TGTGCCACCAGCAGGGACAGGGGGACGAACACTGAAGCTTTCTTT. Encoded protein: CATSRDRGTNTEAFF.

This clonotype has ten or more counts. The chain has TRBV5-1 and TRBJ2-5; a possible D gene is TRBD2 (6 bases). The CDR3 is 13 amino acids. CDR1 is SGHRS, CDR2 YFSETQ, per germline. V lost 7 bases, J lost 2 bases, and 12 bases lay in between. DNA of the CDR3: TGCGCCAGCGGACTAAACAGACAAGAGACCCAGTACTTC. It yields the protein CASGLNRQETQYF.